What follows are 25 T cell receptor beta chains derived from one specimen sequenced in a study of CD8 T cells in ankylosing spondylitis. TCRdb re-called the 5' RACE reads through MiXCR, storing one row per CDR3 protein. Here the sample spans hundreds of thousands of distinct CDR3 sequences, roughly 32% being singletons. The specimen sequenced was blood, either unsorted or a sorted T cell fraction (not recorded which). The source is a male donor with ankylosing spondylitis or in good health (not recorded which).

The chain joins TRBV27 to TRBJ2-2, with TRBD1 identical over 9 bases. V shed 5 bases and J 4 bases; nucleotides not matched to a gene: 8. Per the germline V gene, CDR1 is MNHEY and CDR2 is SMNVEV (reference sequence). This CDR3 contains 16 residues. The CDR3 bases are TGTGCCAGCAGTAGGTGGACAGGGGACCCCACCGGGGAGCTGTTTTTT. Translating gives CASSRWTGDPTGELFF.

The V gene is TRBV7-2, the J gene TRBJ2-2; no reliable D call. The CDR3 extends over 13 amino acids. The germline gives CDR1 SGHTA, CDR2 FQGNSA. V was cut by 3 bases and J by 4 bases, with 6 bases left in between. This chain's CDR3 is CASSFILTGELFF. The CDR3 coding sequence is TGTGCCAGCAGCTTCATCCTCACCGGGGAGCTGTTTTTT.

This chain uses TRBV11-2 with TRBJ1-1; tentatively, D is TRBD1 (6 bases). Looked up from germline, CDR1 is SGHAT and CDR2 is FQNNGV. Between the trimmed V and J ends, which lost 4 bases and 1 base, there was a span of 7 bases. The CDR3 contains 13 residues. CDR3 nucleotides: TGTGCCAGCAGCTGGGGACAGAACACTGAAGCTTTCTTT. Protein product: CASSWGQNTEAFF.

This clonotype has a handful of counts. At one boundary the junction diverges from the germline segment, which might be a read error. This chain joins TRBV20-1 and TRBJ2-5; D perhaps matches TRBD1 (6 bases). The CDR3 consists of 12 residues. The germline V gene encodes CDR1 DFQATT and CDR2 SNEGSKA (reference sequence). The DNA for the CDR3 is TGCAGTGCTAGTAGACCGCCTGGGGGCCGGGACTTC. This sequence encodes CSASRPPGGRDF.

The chain's CDR3 is CASRLAGLQGDTQYF. CDR3 coding DNA: TGCGCCAGCAGACTAGCGGGACTACAGGGAGATACGCAGTATTTT. The chain uses TRBV5-1 and TRBJ2-3; 10 nucleotides align to TRBD2. Germline V gene sequence: CDR1 SGHRS, CDR2 YFSETQ. The CDR3 consists of 15 residues. Trimming at V came to 5 bases and at J to 5 bases, leaving 8 bases not matched to a gene.

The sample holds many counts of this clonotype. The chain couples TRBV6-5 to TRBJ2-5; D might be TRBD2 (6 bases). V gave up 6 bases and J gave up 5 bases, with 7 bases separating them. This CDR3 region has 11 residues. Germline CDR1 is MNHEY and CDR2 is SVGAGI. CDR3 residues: CASRGRETQYF. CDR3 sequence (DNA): TGTGCCAGCAGAGGGAGGGAGACCCAGTACTTC.

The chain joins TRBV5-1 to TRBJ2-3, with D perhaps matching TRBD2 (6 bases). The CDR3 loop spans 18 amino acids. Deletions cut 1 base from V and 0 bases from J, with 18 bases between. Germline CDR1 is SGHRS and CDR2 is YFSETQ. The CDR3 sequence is CASSLYPGTGLSTDTQYF. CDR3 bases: TGCGCCAGCAGCTTGTACCCCGGCACAGGACTAAGCACAGATACGCAGTATTTT.

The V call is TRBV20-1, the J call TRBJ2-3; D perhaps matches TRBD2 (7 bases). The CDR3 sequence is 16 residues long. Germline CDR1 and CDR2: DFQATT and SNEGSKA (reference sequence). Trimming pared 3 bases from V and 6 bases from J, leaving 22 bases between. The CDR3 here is CSASSGGRGARDTQYF. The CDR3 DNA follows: TGCAGTGCTAGTTCGGGGGGCCGGGGTGCACGGGATACGCAGTATTTT.

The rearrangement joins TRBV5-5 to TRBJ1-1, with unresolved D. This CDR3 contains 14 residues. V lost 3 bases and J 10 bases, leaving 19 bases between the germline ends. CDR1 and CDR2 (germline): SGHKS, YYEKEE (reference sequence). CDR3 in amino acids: CASSSLKDPMGAFF. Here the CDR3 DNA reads TGTGCCAGCAGCTCACTGAAGGACCCAATGGGAGCTTTCTTT.

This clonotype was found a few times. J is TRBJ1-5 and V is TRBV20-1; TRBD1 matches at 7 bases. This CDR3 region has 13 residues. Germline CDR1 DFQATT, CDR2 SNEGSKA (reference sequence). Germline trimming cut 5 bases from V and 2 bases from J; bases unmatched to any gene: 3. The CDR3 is CSAPRGGNQPQHF. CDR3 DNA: TGCAGTGCTCCCAGGGGGGGCAATCAGCCCCAGCATTTT.

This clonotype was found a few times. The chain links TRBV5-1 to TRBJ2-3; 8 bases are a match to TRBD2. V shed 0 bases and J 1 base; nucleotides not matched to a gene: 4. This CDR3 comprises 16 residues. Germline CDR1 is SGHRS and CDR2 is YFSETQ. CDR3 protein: CASSLVLGLGTDTQYF. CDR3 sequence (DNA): TGCGCCAGCAGCTTGGTTCTGGGACTAGGCACAGATACGCAGTATTTT.

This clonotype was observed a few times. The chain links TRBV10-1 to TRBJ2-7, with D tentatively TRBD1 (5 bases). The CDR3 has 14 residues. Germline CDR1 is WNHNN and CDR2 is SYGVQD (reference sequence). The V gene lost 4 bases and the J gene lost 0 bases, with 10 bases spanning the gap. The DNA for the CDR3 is TGCGCCAGCAGTGGACAGCCTAGCTCCTACGAGCAGTACTTC. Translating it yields CASSGQPSSYEQYF.

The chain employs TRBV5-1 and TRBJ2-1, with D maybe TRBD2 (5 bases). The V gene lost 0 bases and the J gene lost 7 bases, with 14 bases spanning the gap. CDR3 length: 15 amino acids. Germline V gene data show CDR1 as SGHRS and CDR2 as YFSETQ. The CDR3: CASSLVPGKTNEQFF. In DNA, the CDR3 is TGCGCCAGCAGCTTGGTGCCGGGGAAAACAAATGAGCAGTTCTTC. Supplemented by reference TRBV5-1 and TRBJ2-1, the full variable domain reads KAGVTQTPRYLIKTRGQQVTLSCSPISGHRSVSWYQQTPGQGLQFLFEYFSETQRNKGNFPGRFSGRQFSNSRSEMNVSTLELGDSALYLCASSLVPGKTNEQFFGPGTRLTVL.

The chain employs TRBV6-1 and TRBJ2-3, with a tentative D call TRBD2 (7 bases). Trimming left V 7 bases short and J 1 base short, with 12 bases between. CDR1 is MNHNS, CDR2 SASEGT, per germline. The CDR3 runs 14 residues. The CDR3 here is CASTRGGGTDTQYF. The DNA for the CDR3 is TGTGCCAGCACAAGGGGGGGGGGCACAGATACGCAGTATTTT.

The CDR3 DNA reads TGCAGTGCTAGTTTCGAAGCCCAGTACTTC. It is translated as CSASFEAQYF. The J gene is TRBJ2-5, the V gene TRBV20-1, with D unresolved. Germline CDR1 DFQATT, CDR2 SNEGSKA (reference sequence). The V end lost 3 bases, the J end lost 9 bases, and 8 bases lay between the germline ends. This CDR3 spans 10 amino acids.

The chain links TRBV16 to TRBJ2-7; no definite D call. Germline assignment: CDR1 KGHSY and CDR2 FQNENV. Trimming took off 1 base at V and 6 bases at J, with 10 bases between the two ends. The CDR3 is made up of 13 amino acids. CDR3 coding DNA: TGTGCCAGCAGCCAATTGCGGAACAGCGAGCAGTACTTC. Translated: CASSQLRNSEQYF.

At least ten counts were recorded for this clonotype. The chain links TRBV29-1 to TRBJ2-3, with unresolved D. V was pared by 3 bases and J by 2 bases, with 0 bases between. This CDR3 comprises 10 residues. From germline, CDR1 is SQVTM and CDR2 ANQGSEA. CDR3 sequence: CSVDTDTQYF. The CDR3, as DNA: TGCAGCGTTGACACAGATACGCAGTATTTT.

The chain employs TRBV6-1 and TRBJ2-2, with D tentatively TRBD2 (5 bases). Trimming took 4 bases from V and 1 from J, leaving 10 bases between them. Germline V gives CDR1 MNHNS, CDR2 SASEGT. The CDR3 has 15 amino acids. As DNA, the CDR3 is TGTGCCAGCAGTGTCGGGGAACTGAACACCGGGGAGCTGTTTTTT. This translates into CASSVGELNTGELFF.

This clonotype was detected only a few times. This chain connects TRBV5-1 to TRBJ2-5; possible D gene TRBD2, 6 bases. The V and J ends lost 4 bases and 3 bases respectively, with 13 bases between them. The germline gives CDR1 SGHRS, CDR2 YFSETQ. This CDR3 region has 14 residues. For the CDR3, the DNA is TGCGCCAGCAGCGGCGGAGGGGTGGAAGAGACCCAGTACTTC. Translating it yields CASSGGGVEETQYF.

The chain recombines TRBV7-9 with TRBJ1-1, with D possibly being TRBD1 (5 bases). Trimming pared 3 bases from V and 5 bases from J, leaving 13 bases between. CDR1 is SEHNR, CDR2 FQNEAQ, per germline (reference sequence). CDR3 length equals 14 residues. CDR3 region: CASSLGPRGTEAFF. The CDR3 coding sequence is TGTGCCAGCAGCTTGGGCCCGCGGGGGACTGAAGCTTTCTTT.

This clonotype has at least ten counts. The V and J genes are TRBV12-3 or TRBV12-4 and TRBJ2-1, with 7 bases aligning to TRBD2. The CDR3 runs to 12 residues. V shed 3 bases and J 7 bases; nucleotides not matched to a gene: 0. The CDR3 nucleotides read TGTGCCAGCAGTTTCGGGGGGAATGAGCAGTTCTTC. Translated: CASSFGGNEQFF.

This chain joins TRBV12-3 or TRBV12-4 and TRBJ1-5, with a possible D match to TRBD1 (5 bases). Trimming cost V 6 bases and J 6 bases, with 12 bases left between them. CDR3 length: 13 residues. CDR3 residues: CASRTAGSQPQHF. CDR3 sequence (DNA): TGTGCCAGCAGGACGGCAGGGAGTCAGCCCCAGCATTTT.

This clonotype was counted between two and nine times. The CDR3 loop is CASNKPLAETQYF. The CDR3 DNA follows: TGTGCCAGCAACAAACCACTAGCGGAGACCCAGTACTTC. The rearrangement joins TRBV6-1 to TRBJ2-5; 7 bases fit TRBD2. The germline gives CDR1 MNHNS, CDR2 SASEGT. The CDR3 consists of 13 residues. Trimming took 7 bases from V and 5 from J; bases not matched to a gene: 7.

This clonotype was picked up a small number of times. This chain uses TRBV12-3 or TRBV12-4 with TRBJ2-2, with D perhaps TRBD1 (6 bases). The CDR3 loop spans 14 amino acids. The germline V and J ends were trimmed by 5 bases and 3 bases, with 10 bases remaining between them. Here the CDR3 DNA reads TGTGCCAGCAGTCAGGACAGCTACACCGGGGAGCTGTTTTTT. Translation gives CASSQDSYTGELFF.

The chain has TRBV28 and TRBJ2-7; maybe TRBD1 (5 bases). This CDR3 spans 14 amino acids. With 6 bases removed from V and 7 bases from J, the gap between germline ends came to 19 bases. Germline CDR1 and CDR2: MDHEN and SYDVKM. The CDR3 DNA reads TGTGCCAGCAGACATCTACAGGACAATTTGGAGCAGTACTTC. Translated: CASRHLQDNLEQYF.